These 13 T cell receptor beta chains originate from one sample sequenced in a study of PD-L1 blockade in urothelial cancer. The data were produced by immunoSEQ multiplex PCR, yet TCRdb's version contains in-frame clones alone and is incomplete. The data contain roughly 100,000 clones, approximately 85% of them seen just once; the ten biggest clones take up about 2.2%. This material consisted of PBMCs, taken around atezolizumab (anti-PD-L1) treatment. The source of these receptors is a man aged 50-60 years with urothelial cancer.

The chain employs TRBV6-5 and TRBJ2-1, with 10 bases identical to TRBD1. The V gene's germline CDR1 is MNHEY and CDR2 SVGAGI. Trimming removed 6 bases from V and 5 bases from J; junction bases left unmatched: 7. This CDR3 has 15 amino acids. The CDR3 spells CASRTDRGANNEQFF. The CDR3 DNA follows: TGTGCCAGCAGAACGGACAGGGGGGCTAACAATGAGCAGTTCTTC.

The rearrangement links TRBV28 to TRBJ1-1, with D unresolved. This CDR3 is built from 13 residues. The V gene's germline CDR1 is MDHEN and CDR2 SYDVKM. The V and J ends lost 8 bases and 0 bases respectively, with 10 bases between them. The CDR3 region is CASLVGMNTEAFF. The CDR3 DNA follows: TGTGCCAGCCTCGTCGGTATGAACACTGAAGCTTTCTTT.

CDR3 region: CATPGTNIYEQFF. CDR3 nucleotide sequence: TGTGCCACTCCCGGGACTAATATCTATGAGCAGTTCTTC. The V gene is TRBV7-9, the J gene TRBJ2-1, with TRBD2 identical over 7 bases. CDR1 SEHNR and CDR2 FQNEAQ come from the germline V gene (reference sequence). The CDR3 covers 13 residues. With 10 bases clipped from V and 8 bases from J, the junction kept 11 bases outside the gene matches.

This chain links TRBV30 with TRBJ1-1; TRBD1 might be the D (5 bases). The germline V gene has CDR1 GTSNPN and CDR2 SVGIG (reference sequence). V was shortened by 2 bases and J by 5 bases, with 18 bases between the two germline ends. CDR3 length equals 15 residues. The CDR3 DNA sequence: TGTGCCTGGAGTTCGGCGGGGGGTGGTCGGACTGAAGCTTTCTTT. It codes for CAWSSAGGGRTEAFF.

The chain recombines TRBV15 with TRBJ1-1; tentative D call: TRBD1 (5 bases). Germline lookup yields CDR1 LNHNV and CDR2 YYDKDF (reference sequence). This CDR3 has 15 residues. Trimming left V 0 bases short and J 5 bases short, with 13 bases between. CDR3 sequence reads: CATSRDTRGSTEAFF. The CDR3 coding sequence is TGTGCCACCAGCAGAGATACGCGGGGGTCTACTGAAGCTTTCTTT.

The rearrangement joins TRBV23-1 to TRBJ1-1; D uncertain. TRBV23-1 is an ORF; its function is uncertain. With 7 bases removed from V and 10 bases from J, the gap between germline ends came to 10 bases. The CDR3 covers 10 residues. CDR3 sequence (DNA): TGCGCCAGCACGACGGGTAGAGCTTTCTTT. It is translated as CASTTGRAFF.

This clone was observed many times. CDR3 sequence: CASSLRSENTEAFF. CDR3 nucleotide sequence: TGTGCCAGCAGTTTACGCAGTGAGAACACTGAAGCTTTCTTT. This rearrangement joins TRBV28 to TRBJ1-1; D uncertain. V was trimmed by 2 bases and J by 1 base, leaving 8 bases between them. The CDR3 sequence is 14 residues long. In germline, CDR1 is MDHEN, CDR2 SYDVKM. The full variable domain, its missing parts supplied by reference TRBV28 and TRBJ1-1, is DVKVTQSSRYLVKRTGEKVFLECVQDMDHENMFWYRQDPGLGLRLIYFSYDVKMKEKGDIPEGYSVSREKKERFSLILESASTNQTSMYLCASSLRSENTEAFFGQGTRLTVV.

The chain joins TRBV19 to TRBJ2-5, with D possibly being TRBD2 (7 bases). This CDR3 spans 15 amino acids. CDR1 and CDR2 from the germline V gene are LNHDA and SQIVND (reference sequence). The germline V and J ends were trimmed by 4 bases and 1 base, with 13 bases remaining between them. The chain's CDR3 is CASSTTGGPQETQYF. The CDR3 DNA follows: TGTGCCAGTAGTACCACCGGGGGGCCCCAAGAGACCCAGTACTTC.

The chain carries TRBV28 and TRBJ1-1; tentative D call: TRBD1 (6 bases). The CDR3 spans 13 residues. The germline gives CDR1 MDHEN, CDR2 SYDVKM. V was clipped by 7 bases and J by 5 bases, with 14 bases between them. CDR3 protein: CASTTYRETEAFF. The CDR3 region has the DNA TGTGCCAGCACCACATACAGGGAAACTGAAGCTTTCTTT.

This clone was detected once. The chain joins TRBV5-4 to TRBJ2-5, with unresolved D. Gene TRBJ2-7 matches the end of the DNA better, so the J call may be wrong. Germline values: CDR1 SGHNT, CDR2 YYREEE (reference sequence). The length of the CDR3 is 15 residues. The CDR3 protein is CASSPPPNLSAEQYF. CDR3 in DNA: TGTGCCAGCAGCCCACCACCAAATCTTTCCGCCGAGCAGTACTTC.

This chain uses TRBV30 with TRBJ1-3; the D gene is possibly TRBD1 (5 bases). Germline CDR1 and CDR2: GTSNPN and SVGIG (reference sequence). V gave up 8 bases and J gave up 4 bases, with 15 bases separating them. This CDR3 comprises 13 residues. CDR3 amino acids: CAHSGGPGNTIYF. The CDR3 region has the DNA TGTGCCCATAGCGGGGGACCCGGAAACACCATATATTTT.

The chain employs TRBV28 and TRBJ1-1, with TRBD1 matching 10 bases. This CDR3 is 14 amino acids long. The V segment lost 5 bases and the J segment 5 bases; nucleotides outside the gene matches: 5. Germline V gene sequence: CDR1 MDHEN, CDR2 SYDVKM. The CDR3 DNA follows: TGTGCCAGCAGTACCCGACAGGGGGCGACTGAAGCTTTCTTT. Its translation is CASSTRQGATEAFF.

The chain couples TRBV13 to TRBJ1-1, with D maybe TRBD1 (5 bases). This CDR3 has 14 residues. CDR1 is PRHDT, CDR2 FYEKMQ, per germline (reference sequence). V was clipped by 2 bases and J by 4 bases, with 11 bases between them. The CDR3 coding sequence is TGTGCCAGCAGCTTAAGGGGTGGGATCACTGAAGCTTTCTTT. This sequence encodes CASSLRGGITEAFF.